The next 19 T cell receptor beta chains were all read from a single sample in a study of blood T cell repertoires in COVID-19. Profiled with immunoSEQ multiplex PCR; TCRdb holds only in-frame clones, not every one. The table lists about 380,000 clones, around 87% of them singletons. The source material was PBMCs or T cells enriched from blood (not recorded which). The source is a man younger than 45 who had recovered from COVID-19.

The chain has TRBV3-1 (or the pseudogene TRBV3-2) and TRBJ1-3, with TRBD1 matching over 9 bases. V lost 4 bases, J lost 3 bases, and 10 bases stayed unmatched. Germline V gene data show CDR1 as LGHDT and CDR2 as YNNKEL (reference sequence). This CDR3 spans 17 amino acids. The CDR3 region is CASSLTGGKSFGNTIYF. CDR3 DNA: TGTGCCAGCAGCCTTACAGGGGGCAAGTCATTTGGAAACACCATATATTTT.

V gene TRBV2 combines with J gene TRBJ2-2; tentatively, D is TRBD1 (5 bases). This CDR3 is built from 16 residues. Deletions cut 1 base from V and 1 base from J, with 10 bases between. Per germline, CDR1 SNHLY and CDR2 FYNNEI. CDR3 sequence reads: CASSEGQPLNTGELFF. The CDR3, as DNA: TGTGCCAGCAGTGAAGGACAGCCACTGAACACCGGGGAGCTGTTTTTT.

The chain is built from TRBV19 and TRBJ2-2; 8 bases fit TRBD1. The CDR3 is 13 residues long. V was clipped by 7 bases and J by 4 bases; unmatched bases: 2. CDR1 LNHDA and CDR2 SQIVND come from the germline V gene (reference sequence). CDR3 amino acids: CASNTGGTGELFF. In DNA, the CDR3 is TGTGCCAGTAACACAGGGGGCACCGGGGAGCTGTTTTTT.

The J gene is TRBJ1-1, the V gene TRBV4-2, with a weak D call TRBD1 (5 bases). Trimming cost V 0 bases and J 5 bases, with 13 bases left between them. There are 15 residues in the CDR3. The germline V gene has CDR1 LGHNA and CDR2 YNFKEQ. CDR3 sequence reads: CASSQDRRGETEAFF. The CDR3 DNA reads as TGTGCCAGCAGCCAAGATCGGAGGGGTGAAACTGAAGCTTTCTTT.

V gene TRBV9 combines with J gene TRBJ1-1, with TRBD1 as a possible D gene (6 bases). The V end was cut by 2 bases, the J end by 5 bases, with 16 bases between. Germline loops: CDR1 SGDLS, CDR2 YYNGEE. This CDR3 contains 15 residues. The chain's CDR3 is CASSVAQGFNTEAFF. For the CDR3, the DNA is TGTGCCAGCAGCGTGGCGCAGGGGTTTAATACTGAAGCTTTCTTT.

The J gene is TRBJ1-1, the V gene TRBV18; D is unclear. Germline V gives CDR1 KGHSH, CDR2 LQKENI. V was pared by 6 bases and J by 7 bases, with 18 bases between. This CDR3 is 14 amino acids long. This chain's CDR3 is CASSRSQSLVEAFF. The DNA of the CDR3 is TGTGCCAGCTCTCGATCTCAGTCTCTCGTTGAAGCTTTCTTT.

This chain joins TRBV4-1 and TRBJ1-6; TRBD1 is a possible D gene (5 bases). This CDR3 contains 16 residues. Germline loops: CDR1 MGHRA, CDR2 YSYEKL. Trimming removed 3 bases from V and 8 bases from J, with 17 bases in between. The CDR3 DNA sequence: TGCGCCAGCAGCCAGGGGCCCCAGGACGTAGATTCACCCCTCCACTTT. Its protein product is CASSQGPQDVDSPLHF.

This clone showed up just once. The rearrangement links TRBV2 to TRBJ2-4; 13 nucleotides align to TRBD2. The CDR3 runs to 17 residues. Trimming cost V 4 bases and J 3 bases; bases outside gene matches: 6. The germline V gene encodes CDR1 SNHLY and CDR2 FYNNEI. Written as DNA, the CDR3 is TGTGCCAGCAGTGGGACTAGCGGGGGTGGGGACAAAAACATTCAGTACTTC. Encoded protein: CASSGTSGGGDKNIQYF. The full variable domain, its missing parts supplied by reference TRBV2 and TRBJ2-4, is EPEVTQTPSHQVTQMGQEVILRCVPISNHLYFYWYRQILGQKVEFLVSFYNNEISEKSEIFDDQFSVERPDGSNFTLKIRSTKLEDSAMYFCASSGTSGGGDKNIQYFGAGTRLSVL.

This sequence joins TRBV10-3 and TRBJ2-7, with D maybe TRBD2 (5 bases). The germline CDR1 and CDR2 sequences are ENHRY and SYGVKD. This CDR3 comprises 15 residues. Trimming pared 2 bases from V and 1 base from J, leaving 12 bases between. CDR3 protein: CAISEGERRSYEQYF. In DNA form, the CDR3 reads TGTGCCATCAGTGAGGGGGAGCGTCGATCCTACGAGCAGTACTTC.

The table lists this clone with a count of one. The same CDR3 arises from other DNA sequences in this sample as well. V gene TRBV18 combines with J gene TRBJ2-7; D uncertain. Per the germline V gene, CDR1 is KGHSH and CDR2 is LQKENI. The CDR3 has 13 residues. The V end was cut by 2 bases, the J end by 3 bases, with 8 bases between. CDR3 region: CASSPTTSYEQYF. CDR3 DNA: TGTGCCAGCTCACCAACTACAAGCTACGAGCAGTACTTC.

This clone occurred a few times. The chain couples TRBV4-1 to TRBJ1-1, with 7 bases matching TRBD1. CDR3 length equals 13 residues. The J segment lost 5 bases and the V segment lost 3 bases, leaving 3 bases of the junction unmatched. The germline CDR1 and CDR2 sequences are MGHRA and YSYEKL. For the CDR3, the DNA is TGCGCCAGCAGCCATTTACAGGGGACTGAAGCTTTCTTT. It encodes CASSHLQGTEAFF.

This chain uses TRBV11-2 with TRBJ2-3; the D gene is possibly TRBD1 (5 bases). Between the trimmed V and J ends, which lost 1 base and 0 bases, there was a span of 8 bases. Germline-derived CDR1 and CDR2 are SGHAT and FQNNGV. This CDR3 region has 15 residues. DNA of the CDR3: TGTGCCAGCAGCTTAGGGACATCCAGCACAGATACGCAGTATTTT. Translating gives CASSLGTSSTDTQYF.

This chain connects TRBV9 to TRBJ1-6; tentatively, D is TRBD1 (6 bases). Germline lookup yields CDR1 SGDLS and CDR2 YYNGEE. This CDR3 has 14 residues. V dropped 2 bases and J dropped 8 bases, with 11 bases sitting between them. CDR3 nucleotides: TGTGCCAGCAGCGTGGGCCCAGGGGATTCACCCCTCCACTTT. Its translation: CASSVGPGDSPLHF.

The V and J genes are TRBV6-5 and TRBJ2-1; possible D gene TRBD1, 6 bases. V was trimmed by 6 bases and J by 0 bases, leaving 12 bases between them. This CDR3 is built from 15 residues. Germline lookup yields CDR1 MNHEY and CDR2 SVGAGI. The CDR3 coding sequence is TGTGCCAGCAGCTTACAGGGTTTCTCCTACAATGAGCAGTTCTTC. Its translation is CASSLQGFSYNEQFF.

The chain uses TRBV29-1 and TRBJ1-2, with D unclear. Germline V gives CDR1 SQVTM, CDR2 ANQGSEA. The germline V and J ends were trimmed by 4 bases and 0 bases, with 12 bases remaining between them. The CDR3 is made up of 14 amino acids. CDR3 in DNA: TGCAGCGTTGTGTCCGGCAGGTCTAACTATGGCTACACCTTC. Its protein product is CSVVSGRSNYGYTF.

The V and J genes are TRBV18 and TRBJ1-2; TRBD1 aligns across 9 bases. This CDR3 region has 14 residues. Germline values: CDR1 KGHSH, CDR2 LQKENI. V shed 4 bases and J 4 bases; nucleotides not matched to a gene: 4. The chain's CDR3 is CASSQGTGSYGYTF. The CDR3 region has the DNA TGTGCCAGCTCACAGGGGACAGGGAGCTATGGCTACACCTTC.

The rearrangement joins TRBV12-5 to TRBJ2-7, with 7 nucleotides matching TRBD1. Germline trimming cut 5 bases from V and 1 base from J; bases unmatched to any gene: 8. Per germline, CDR1 LGHNT and CDR2 FRNRAP. This CDR3 spans 15 amino acids. The CDR3 DNA is TGTGCTAGTGGTCCCCAGGGGGTGCAGTCCTACGAGCAGTACTTC. Translated: CASGPQGVQSYEQYF.

The count of this clone is one. The chain couples TRBV5-6 to TRBJ1-2; maybe TRBD1 (5 bases). The V and J ends lost 4 bases and 4 bases respectively, with 14 bases between them. Germline V gene data show CDR1 as SGHDT and CDR2 as YYEEEE. The CDR3 loop spans 14 amino acids. CDR3 nucleotide sequence: TGTGCCAGCAGCCCCGGGACTTTCGTCTATGGCTACACCTTC. Translating gives CASSPGTFVYGYTF.

V and J are TRBV6-5 and TRBJ1-2, with D uncertain. Germline V gene lookup returns CDR1 MNHEY and CDR2 SVGAGI. This CDR3 is built from 12 residues. V was trimmed by 6 bases and J by 9 bases, leaving 14 bases between them. CDR3 sequence: CASRARSSRYTF. The CDR3 region has the DNA TGTGCCAGCAGAGCACGGTCCTCTCGCTACACCTTC.